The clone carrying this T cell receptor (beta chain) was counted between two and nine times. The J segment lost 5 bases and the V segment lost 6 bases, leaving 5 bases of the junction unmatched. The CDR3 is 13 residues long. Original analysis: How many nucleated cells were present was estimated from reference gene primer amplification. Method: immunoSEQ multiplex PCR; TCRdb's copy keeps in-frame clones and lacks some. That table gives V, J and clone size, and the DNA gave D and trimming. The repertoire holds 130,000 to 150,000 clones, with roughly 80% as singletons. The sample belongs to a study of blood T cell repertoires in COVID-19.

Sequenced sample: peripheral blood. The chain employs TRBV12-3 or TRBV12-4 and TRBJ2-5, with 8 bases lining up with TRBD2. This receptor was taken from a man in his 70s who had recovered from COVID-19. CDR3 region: CASRPPGGETQYF. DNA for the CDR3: TGTGCCAGCAGGCCCCCGGGAGGGGAGACCCAGTACTTC.